This T cell receptor (beta chain) is from a study of T cells in Graves' hyperthyroidism and ophthalmopathy. Study context: Before treatment of any kind, peripheral blood was taken at initial diagnosis. Overall study findings and caveats: A model of 13 V-J pairs discriminated ophthalmopathy from stable hyperthyroidism.

Amplification yielded TCR beta CDR3 regions, with RNA transcripts as the source. The primer set for the first-round RT-PCR of the TCR CDR3 was HTBI. In TCRdb, the multiplex PCR reads were re-called with MiXCR into one record per CDR3 protein. The table includes some 690,000 distinct CDR3 sequences, around a sixth detected once. Orbital computed tomography and thyroid ultrasound, together with serum TRAb and thyroxine and clinical symptoms, were used for diagnoses. V lost 6 bases and J lost 9; bases outside the gene matches: 9. This CDR3 contains 15 residues. The germline V gene encodes CDR1 MNHNS and CDR2 SASEGT. This clonotype was detected ten times or more. The antigen remains undetermined.

J is TRBJ1-6 and V is TRBV6-1; 9 nucleotides line up with TRBD1. This TCR was recovered from a man between 50 and 59 years old with Graves' hyperthyroidism. Sequenced: blood. The DNA for the CDR3 is TGTGCCAGCAGCCGGGACAGGGAGAAAAGTTCACCCCTCCACTTT. This codes for CASSRDREKSSPLHF.